A selection of T cell receptor beta chains follows, all from one sample in a study of PD-1 blockade in classical Hodgkin lymphoma. The protocol was immunoSEQ multiplex PCR, while the TCRdb copy is restricted to in-frame clones and leaves out a portion. This table holds more than 85,000 clones, approximately 89% found once. The material sequenced was peripheral blood mononuclear cells (PBMCs), taken before the fourth cycle of nivolumab. The receptors come from a human donor with classical Hodgkin lymphoma. Each CDR3 is given with its conserved first and last residue. A D gene is named only where the DNA matches it firmly. Rows may omit the clone size; those that give it use once, few, many or a size class.

V gene	J gene	D gene	clone size	CDR3 DNA	CDR3 protein
TRBV4-2	TRBJ2-3	NA	NA	TGTGCCAGCAGCCAAGATTGGAGCACAGATACGCAGTATTTT	CASSQDWSTDTQYF
TRBV18	TRBJ2-6	NA	NA	TGTGCCAGCTCACTCGGACGGAACTCTGGGGCCAACGTCCTGACTTTC	CASSLGRNSGANVLTF
TRBV27	TRBJ2-7	TRBD2	NA	TGTGCCAGCAGTTTTCAGTGGGGACTAGCCTACGAGCAGTACTTC	CASSFQWGLAYEQYF
TRBV15	TRBJ2-1	NA	once	TGTGCCACCAGCAGAGATGGAGTGGACGGGACCGAGCAGTTCTTC	CATSRDGVDGTEQFF
TRBV7-9	TRBJ2-5	NA	NA	TGTGCCAGCAGCTTCGTTCGACAGACCCAAGAGACCCAGTACTTC	CASSFVRQTQETQYF
TRBV10-2	TRBJ1-1	NA	NA	TGCGCCAGCAAAGAGGGGGAGTGGGATTTAGCTTTCTTT	CASKEGEWDLAFF
TRBV2	TRBJ2-1	TRBD2	NA	TGTGCCAGCAGTGTATCTCAACTAGCGGGAGGGTATGAGCAGTTCTTC	CASSVSQLAGGYEQFF
TRBV14	TRBJ2-1	TRBD2	NA	TGTGCCAGCAGCCAATCCTGGGGGGGGAATGAGCAGTTCTTC	CASSQSWGGNEQFF
TRBV7-6	TRBJ1-1	NA	NA	TGTGCCAGCAGCTACCAATCGTACACTGAAGCTTTCTTT	CASSYQSYTEAFF
TRBV4-1	TRBJ1-2	NA	NA	TGCGCCAGCAGCCAAGATCCTCAGCGGGGGGGGAACTATGGCTACACCTTC	CASSQDPQRGGNYGYTF
TRBV5-1	TRBJ2-1	NA	NA	TGCGCCAGCAGCTTGTTGGACTCCTCCTACAATGAGCAGTTCTTC	CASSLLDSSYNEQFF
TRBV27	TRBJ2-3	NA	NA	TGTGCCAGCCGTGGTTGGGACACAACGGGGGATACGCAGTATTTT	CASRGWDTTGDTQYF
TRBV9	TRBJ1-1	TRBD1	NA	TGTGCCAGCAGCGTAGATCCAAGGAGGACAGGGGTGAACACTGAAGCTTTCTTT	CASSVDPRRTGVNTEAFF
TRBV6-5	TRBJ2-7	NA	NA	TGTGCCAGCAGAGGCCCGTTGGGGTACGGCTACGAGCAGTACTTC	CASRGPLGYGYEQYF
TRBV6-5	TRBJ2-1	TRBD2	NA	TGTGCCAGCAGCCCAGGACTAGCGAGGGGGATCGAGCAGTTCTTC	CASSPGLARGIEQFF
TRBV10-2	TRBJ1-2	NA	NA	TGCGCCAGCAGTGCATACAGGGAAGCTAACTATGGCTACACCTTC	CASSAYREANYGYTF
TRBV4-2	TRBJ2-2	NA	NA	TGTGCCAGCAGCCAAGATCTGTCGTTCGGGGGGGAGCTGTTTTTT	CASSQDLSFGGELFF
TRBV6-5	TRBJ2-3	TRBD2	NA	TGTGCCAGCAGTTACTCTGGGCCGGGAGGGAAAGATACGCAGTATTTT	CASSYSGPGGKDTQYF
TRBV28	TRBJ2-7	NA	NA	TGTGCCAGCAGTTTCCGCGGGACAGTCTCCTACGAGCAGTACTTC	CASSFRGTVSYEQYF
TRBV2	TRBJ2-5	TRBD2	NA	TGTGCCAGCAGCTCCCCGCTAGCGGGAGGGGAGACCCAGTACTTC	CASSSPLAGGETQYF
TRBV9	TRBJ1-2	NA	NA	TGTGCCAGCAGCGTCACTCAGGGTGGCTACACCTTC	CASSVTQGGYTF
TRBV28	TRBJ2-7	NA	NA	TGTGCCAGCAGTTTTCGTAGTCTGGCGGGCCAAGGGCTCGAGCAGTACTTC	CASSFRSLAGQGLEQYF